A single sample is the source of the 17 T cell receptor beta chains below, sequenced in a study of HIV-infected patients and healthy controls. TCRdb itself ran the 5' RACE reads through MiXCR, one entry per CDR3 protein. This table holds about 17,000 distinct CDR3 sequences, about a sixth found once. Sample: CD8+ T cells from blood. These TCRs come from a human donor in good health.

The J gene is TRBJ2-5, the V gene TRBV5-6; the D gene is possibly TRBD1 (6 bases). V shed 4 bases and J shed 2 bases, with 12 bases lying between them. Per germline, CDR1 SGHDT and CDR2 YYEEEE. The CDR3 runs 14 residues. CDR3 sequence (DNA): TGTGCCAGCAGCGAGGGACAAGTTCAAGAGACCCAGTACTTC. Protein: CASSEGQVQETQYF.

The chain combines TRBV27 with TRBJ2-7; perhaps D is TRBD1 or TRBD2 (6 bases each). V was trimmed by 3 bases and J by 2 bases, leaving 11 bases between them. CDR3 length equals 14 residues. From germline, CDR1 is MNHEY and CDR2 SMNVEV (reference sequence). CDR3 sequence reads: CASSFGGGTYEQYF. CDR3 coding DNA: TGTGCCAGCAGTTTCGGGGGCGGTACCTACGAGCAGTACTTC.

This clonotype was observed a handful of times. The chain carries TRBV12-3 or TRBV12-4 and TRBJ2-7; the match to TRBD1 covers 7 bases. This CDR3 region has 13 residues. Trimming cost V 5 bases and J 3 bases; bases outside gene matches: 4. The CDR3 reads CASSGTAYYEQYF. The CDR3 DNA reads TGTGCCAGCAGTGGGACAGCTTACTACGAGCAGTACTTC.

This clonotype showed up many times. The rearrangement uses TRBV27 and TRBJ1-1; maybe TRBD1 (5 bases). Germline lookup yields CDR1 MNHEY and CDR2 SMNVEV (reference sequence). V lost 0 bases, J lost 4 bases, and 6 bases lay in between. The CDR3 extends over 13 amino acids. The CDR3 DNA sequence: TGTGCCAGCAGTTTATCGGGGGGCACTGAAGCTTTCTTT. Its translation is CASSLSGGTEAFF.

This clonotype has at least ten counts. The J gene is TRBJ2-7, the V gene TRBV28, with a weak D call TRBD1 (6 bases). The V gene lost 5 bases and the J gene lost 2 bases, with 13 bases spanning the gap. CDR3 length: 14 residues. The germline V gene has CDR1 MDHEN and CDR2 SYDVKM. For the CDR3, the DNA is TGTGCCAGCAGTACCGGGACAAGCGCCTACGAGCAGTACTTC. This codes for CASSTGTSAYEQYF.

The chain couples TRBV20-1 to TRBJ1-1; 7 nucleotides line up with TRBD1. The CDR3 length is 13 residues. From germline, CDR1 is DFQATT and CDR2 SNEGSKA (reference sequence). V shed 6 bases, J shed 0 bases, and the junction held 4 bases outside the gene matches. The CDR3 protein is CSAWTGLNTEAFF. The CDR3 DNA is TGCAGTGCATGGACAGGTCTGAACACTGAAGCTTTCTTT.

This clonotype has a count of ten or more. V and J are TRBV12-3 or TRBV12-4 and TRBJ2-7, with 7 positions matching TRBD2. With 1 base clipped from V and 7 bases from J, the junction kept 7 bases outside the gene matches. This CDR3 has 14 residues. The CDR3 loop is CASSLVGGSFEQYF. CDR3 nucleotides: TGTGCCAGCAGTTTAGTGGGGGGGAGTTTTGAGCAGTACTTC.

This clonotype appeared many times. The rearrangement links TRBV28 to TRBJ2-4; D might be TRBD2 (5 bases). CDR3 length: 16 amino acids. CDR1 is MDHEN, CDR2 SYDVKM, per germline. The germline V and J ends were trimmed by 5 bases and 9 bases, with 23 bases remaining between them. The CDR3 loop is CASSARDRTRRGIQYF. The CDR3 coding sequence is TGTGCCAGCAGTGCCCGAGACCGAACCCGCCGGGGCATTCAGTACTTC. Based on the CDR3 plus reference TRBV28 and TRBJ2-4, the full variable domain is DVKVTQSSRYLVKRTGEKVFLECVQDMDHENMFWYRQDPGLGLRLIYFSYDVKMKEKGDIPEGYSVSREKKERFSLILESASTNQTSMYLCASSARDRTRRGIQYFGAGTRLSVL.

The genes are TRBV28 and TRBJ2-7; weak D call: TRBD1 (5 bases). The germline V gene has CDR1 MDHEN and CDR2 SYDVKM. This CDR3 comprises 13 residues. With 7 bases removed from V and 3 bases from J, the gap between germline ends came to 13 bases. CDR3 residues: CASTLAQGYEQYF. The CDR3, as DNA: TGTGCCAGCACCCTCGCTCAGGGCTACGAGCAGTACTTC.

This chain uses TRBV15 with TRBJ2-3; 7 bases agree with TRBD1. This CDR3 contains 18 residues. Germline lookup yields CDR1 LNHNV and CDR2 YYDKDF (reference sequence). The V segment lost 2 bases and the J segment 0 bases; nucleotides outside the gene matches: 11. The CDR3 nucleotides read TGTGCCACCAGCAGACCACCGGACAGGCAATATAGCACAGATACGCAGTATTTT. This codes for CATSRPPDRQYSTDTQYF.

This chain uses TRBV29-1 with TRBJ2-5; TRBD2 agrees at 11 bases. V shed 1 base, J shed 5 bases, and the junction held 3 bases outside the gene matches. Germline V CDR1 and CDR2: SQVTM, ANQGSEA. CDR3 length equals 14 residues. The CDR3, as DNA: TGCAGCGTTGAAGGACTAGCGGGATATGAGACCCAGTACTTC. Translating it yields CSVEGLAGYETQYF.

Many counts were recorded for this clonotype. The rearrangement uses TRBV21-1 and TRBJ2-3. TRBV21-1 is a pseudogene segment. The CDR3 is made up of 14 amino acids. As DNA, the CDR3 is TGTGCCAGCAGCAAAATTCGTAGCACAGATACGCAGTATTTT. Amino acid sequence: CASSKIRSTDTQYF.

The rearrangement joins TRBV5-6 to TRBJ1-2; 7 nucleotides agree with TRBD1. Germline V CDR1 and CDR2: SGHDT, YYEEEE. The CDR3 is 13 residues long. V lost 0 bases to trimming and J lost 8 bases; unmatched junction nucleotides: 4. CDR3 residues: CASSLGQGGGYTF. The CDR3 coding sequence is TGTGCCAGCAGCTTGGGTCAGGGGGGCGGCTACACCTTC.

Ten or more counts support this clonotype. This chain joins TRBV5-6 and TRBJ2-7; D possibly corresponds to TRBD1 (5 bases). Germline lookup yields CDR1 SGHDT and CDR2 YYEEEE. With 2 bases removed from V and 3 bases from J, the gap between germline ends came to 9 bases. This CDR3 region has 13 residues. The CDR3 loop is CASSLGVSYEQYF. The CDR3 bases are TGTGCCAGCAGCTTAGGGGTCAGCTACGAGCAGTACTTC.

This clonotype has a count of ten or more. The chain employs TRBV28 and TRBJ1-5; D unclear. Looked up from germline, CDR1 is MDHEN and CDR2 is SYDVKM. The CDR3 consists of 14 residues. With 3 bases removed from V and 9 bases from J, the gap between germline ends came to 15 bases. CDR3 DNA sequence: TGTGCCAGCAGTTTGTTGGACGGGGATCGGCCCCAGCATTTT. Protein sequence: CASSLLDGDRPQHF.

This clonotype was seen repeatedly, ten times or more. This rearrangement joins TRBV7-9 to TRBJ2-1; D is uncertain. V dropped 5 bases and J dropped 8 bases, with 7 bases sitting between them. Germline V gives CDR1 SEHNR, CDR2 FQNEAQ (reference sequence). This CDR3 contains 11 residues. DNA of the CDR3: TGTGCCAGCAGCACGGGCTATGAGCAGTTCTTC. Encoded protein: CASSTGYEQFF.

This clonotype occurred once. The gene calls are TRBV12-3 or TRBV12-4 and TRBJ2-1; D uncertain. Trimming took off 3 bases at V and 6 bases at J, with 12 bases between the two ends. The CDR3 consists of 14 residues. Here the CDR3 reads CASSFRQITNEQFF. Here the CDR3 DNA reads TGTGCCAGCAGTTTCCGACAAATCACCAATGAGCAGTTCTTC.